This T cell receptor (beta chain) was observed in a study of cytomegalovirus exposure and HLA in healthy donors. Method: immunoSEQ multiplex PCR; TCRdb's copy keeps in-frame clones and lacks some. Of fewer than 200,000 clones in the sample, around 90% were seen once. Remarks on this clone: Its specificity is not known.

Overall study results and limits: Three of the chains that were CMV-associated were confirmed in vitro to be specific for CMV antigens.

V was clipped by 8 bases and J by 5 bases; unmatched bases: 3. Germline CDR1 reads MNHEY; CDR2 reads SMNVEV (reference sequence). The CDR3 has 11 residues. This TCR was sampled from a woman aged 18 to 35 in good health and CMV-seropositive. The J gene is TRBJ2-7, the V gene TRBV27; TRBD2 matches at 7 bases. Sequencing input: PBMCs. CDR3 region: CASLRGDEQYF. DNA of the CDR3: TGTGCCAGCCTACGGGGGGACGAGCAGTACTTC.